Listed below are T cell receptor beta chains from one sample, sequenced in a study of T cell responses to AZD1222 COVID-19 vaccine. Clones were sequenced by immunoSEQ multiplex PCR, and TCRdb holds only the in-frame ones, with some missing. The sample comprises just over 150,000 clones, approximately 90% of which are singletons, and 1.5% to 2% rests with the top ten. The material was peripheral blood, obtained on day 0 of AZD1222 vaccination. The source of these receptors is an adult in good health. Both conserved end residues are part of each CDR3. D genes are given only for firm matches. The size of a clone is reported for some rows only, either as once, few or many, or as a class for expanded clones.

>NA|TRBJ2-6|TRBV4-3|NA
CASSQVQNSGANVLTF
TGCGCCAGCAGCCAAGTACAGAACTCTGGGGCCAACGTCCTGACTTTC
>NA|TRBJ2-3|TRBV5-1|TRBD2
CASSVRLAGVSTDTQYF
TGCGCCAGCAGCGTACGACTAGCGGGAGTTAGCACAGATACGCAGTATTTT
>NA|TRBJ2-7|TRBV28|NA
CASSSLHRGSSYEQYF
TGTGCCAGCAGTTCCCTCCATAGGGGCAGCTCCTACGAGCAGTACTTC
>NA|TRBJ2-5|TRBV19|TRBD1
CASSIGQGAIFQETQYF
TGTGCCAGTAGTATAGGACAGGGGGCAATTTTTCAAGAGACCCAGTACTTC
>NA|TRBJ1-2|TRBV6-2/TRBV6-3|TRBD1
CASSYSRTGGNYGYTF
TGTGCCAGCAGTTACTCGAGGACAGGGGGAAACTATGGCTACACCTTC
>NA|TRBJ2-7|TRBV6-5|NA
CASRSGGASYEQYF
TGTGCCAGCAGGTCTGGTGGGGCGTCCTACGAGCAGTACTTC
>NA|TRBJ1-1|TRBV18|NA
CASSPLTGKNTEAFF
TGTGCCAGCTCACCTTTGACGGGGAAGAACACTGAAGCTTTCTTT
>NA|TRBJ2-7|TRBV7-2|NA
CASSLVESYEQYF
TGTGCCAGCAGCTTAGTAGAATCGTACGAGCAGTACTTC
>NA|TRBJ2-3|TRBV3-1/TRBV3-2|NA
CASSQERRFTDTQYF
TGTGCCAGCAGCCAAGAGCGTCGGTTCACAGATACGCAGTATTTT
>NA|TRBJ2-3|TRBV4-3|TRBD2
CASSQDQTSGTDTQYF
TGCGCCAGCAGCCAAGATCAAACTAGCGGCACAGATACGCAGTATTTT
>once|TRBJ1-2|TRBV2|TRBD1
CAGSDRANGYTF
TGTGCCGGGAGTGACAGGGCGAATGGCTACACCTTC
>NA|TRBJ1-1|TRBV5-6|NA
CASSLAIITASRSAEAFF
TGTGCCAGCAGCTTGGCCATCATTACAGCAAGTAGGTCCGCTGAAGCTTTCTTT
>NA|TRBJ2-2|TRBV7-8|TRBD2
CASSSRLAGGPTGELFF
TGTGCCAGCAGCTCACGATTAGCGGGAGGGCCGACCGGGGAGCTGTTTTTT
>NA|TRBJ1-2|TRBV29-1|TRBD1
CSVVTGAAGYTF
TGCAGCGTTGTGACAGGGGCTGCAGGCTACACCTTC
>NA|TRBJ1-1|TRBV20-1|TRBD1
CSARTGGEAFF
TGCAGTGCTCGCACAGGGGGCGAAGCTTTCTTT
>NA|TRBJ1-5|TRBV28|NA
CASRDPLYQPQHF
TGTGCCAGCAGGGACCCGCTCTATCAGCCCCAGCATTTT
>NA|TRBJ2-1|TRBV20-1|NA
CSARSLHEQFF
TGCAGTGCCCGCAGCTTACATGAGCAGTTCTTC
>NA|TRBJ2-1|TRBV6-5|TRBD2
CASSYSSGSSYNEQFF
TGTGCCAGCAGTTACTCGAGCGGGAGTTCCTACAATGAGCAGTTCTTC
>NA|TRBJ1-5|TRBV19|NA
CASSIEDSNQPQHF
TGTGCCAGTAGTATAGAGGATAGCAATCAGCCCCAGCATTTT
>NA|TRBJ1-3|TRBV19|TRBD1
CASSITGTARNTIYF
TGTGCCAGTAGTATTACCGGGACAGCGCGAAACACCATATATTTT
>NA|TRBJ1-2|TRBV6-5|NA
CASSYGANRNYGYTF
TGTGCCAGCAGTTACGGGGCTAACCGTAACTATGGCTACACCTTC
>once|TRBJ2-5|TRBV4-1|TRBD2
CASSQEAGGYQETQYF
TGCGCCAGCAGCCAAGAAGCGGGAGGGTACCAAGAGACCCAGTACTTC
>NA|TRBJ2-6|TRBV5-6|NA
CASSLAGANVLTF
TGTGCCAGCAGCTTGGCCGGGGCCAACGTCCTGACTTTC
>NA|TRBJ2-3|TRBV7-9|TRBD2
CASSPSGRSTDTQYF
TGTGCCAGCAGCCCTAGCGGGAGAAGCACAGATACGCAGTATTTT
>NA|TRBJ1-4|TRBV2|TRBD1
CASRLQGATNEKLFF
TGTGCCAGCAGGTTACAGGGGGCAACTAATGAAAAACTGTTTTTT
>NA|TRBJ1-2|TRBV28|NA
CASSIQGPYGYTF
TGTGCCAGCAGCATACAGGGCCCCTATGGCTACACCTTC
>once|TRBJ2-3|TRBV13|NA
CASSPTSAPPGPQYF
TGTGCCAGCAGCCCAACTTCCGCCCCCCCTGGTCCGCAGTATTTT
>NA|TRBJ2-7|TRBV6-2/TRBV6-3|NA
CASSYEGEGYEQYF
TGTGCCAGCAGTTACGAGGGAGAAGGCTACGAGCAGTACTTC
>NA|TRBJ2-7|TRBV7-8|NA
CASSLGGQYEQYF
TGTGCCAGCAGCTTGGGGGGACAGTACGAGCAGTACTTC
>NA|TRBJ2-7|TRBV4-2|NA
CASSQEGNSREQYF
TGTGCCAGCAGCCAAGAAGGGAATTCGAGGGAGCAGTACTTC
>NA|TRBJ2-1|TRBV27|NA
CASSPDGLYNEQFF
TGTGCCAGCAGTCCCGATGGGCTCTACAATGAGCAGTTCTTC
>NA|TRBJ2-7|TRBV24-1|TRBD1
CATSEPGTGGDEQYF
TGTGCCACCAGTGAACCCGGGACAGGGGGTGACGAGCAGTACTTC
>NA|TRBJ1-2|TRBV19|NA
CASSPRSGGHNYGYTF
TGTGCCAGTAGTCCCCGGAGCGGGGGGCATAACTATGGCTACACCTTC
>NA|TRBJ2-1|TRBV5-5|NA
CASSLRDLDYNEQFF
TGTGCCAGCAGTCTCCGGGACCTAGATTACAATGAGCAGTTCTTC
>NA|TRBJ2-6|TRBV6-4|NA
CASSGTSGANVLTF
TGTGCCAGCAGTGGGACTTCTGGGGCCAACGTCCTGACTTTC
>NA|TRBJ2-7|TRBV5-4|TRBD1
CASSLVGQGDKYEQYF
TGTGCCAGCAGCTTGGTGGGCCAGGGGGACAAGTACGAGCAGTACTTC
>NA|TRBJ2-7|TRBV27|NA
CASSLLGTGYEQYF
TGTGCCAGCAGTTTATTGGGTACCGGATACGAGCAGTACTTC
>NA|TRBJ2-5|TRBV7-2|NA
CASTIQGVETQYF
TGTGCCAGCACTATACAGGGTGTGGAGACCCAGTACTTC
>NA|TRBJ2-3|TRBV10-3|TRBD2
CAISPAPMTSGTDTQYF
TGTGCCATCAGTCCCGCTCCTATGACTAGCGGGACAGATACGCAGTATTTT
>NA|TRBJ2-5|TRBV5-6|TRBD1
CASSFSGGQETQYF
TGTGCCAGCAGCTTCTCAGGGGGCCAAGAGACCCAGTACTTC
>NA|TRBJ1-5|TRBV4-1|NA
CASSQGSAANQPQHF
TGCGCCAGCAGCCAAGGATCGGCGGCTAATCAGCCCCAGCATTTT
>NA|TRBJ1-2|TRBV30|NA
CAWSLNYGYTF
TGTGCCTGGAGTTTGAACTATGGCTACACCTTC